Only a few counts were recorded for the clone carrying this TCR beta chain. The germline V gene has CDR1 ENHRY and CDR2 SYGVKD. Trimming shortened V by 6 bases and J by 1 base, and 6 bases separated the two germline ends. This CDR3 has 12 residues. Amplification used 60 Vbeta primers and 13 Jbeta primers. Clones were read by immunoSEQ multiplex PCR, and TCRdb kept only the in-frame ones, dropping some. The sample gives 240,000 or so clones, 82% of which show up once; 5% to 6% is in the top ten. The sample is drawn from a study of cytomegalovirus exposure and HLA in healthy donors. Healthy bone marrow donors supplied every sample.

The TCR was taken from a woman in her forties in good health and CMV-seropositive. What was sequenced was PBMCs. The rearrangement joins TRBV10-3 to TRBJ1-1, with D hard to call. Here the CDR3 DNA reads TGTGCCATCAGAGACAAGAACACTGAAGCTTTCTTT. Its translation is CAIRDKNTEAFF.